The 8 T cell receptor beta chains below come from one sample, sequenced in a study of neurological immune-mediated disorders. Via MiXCR, TCRdb re-called the 5' RACE reads, giving one row per CDR3 protein. Of around 15,000 distinct CDR3 sequences in the sample, 14% to 15% are singletons; the top ten hold roughly 13%. The sequencing input was PBMCs. Receptors originate from a man in his 60s with HTLV-1-associated myelopathy (HAM/TSP).

This clonotype was seen at least ten times. The V gene is TRBV29-1, the J gene TRBJ2-6; weak D call: TRBD1 (6 bases). Germline CDR1 and CDR2: SQVTM and ANQGSEA. V was pared by 6 bases and J by 0 bases, with 9 bases between. The CDR3 is made up of 14 amino acids. The CDR3 spells CSVGQSSGANVLTF. CDR3 DNA sequence: TGCAGCGTCGGACAGAGCTCTGGGGCCAACGTCCTGACTTTC.

In this sample, this clonotype turned up many times. The gene calls are TRBV5-1 and TRBJ1-5; D is ambiguous. The CDR3 contains 13 residues. V lost 0 bases, J lost 8 bases, and 9 bases lay in between. Per the germline V gene, CDR1 is SGHRS and CDR2 is YFSETQ. The CDR3 coding sequence is TGCGCCAGCAGCTTGGACTCAAACAAGCCCCAGCATTTT. This gives the protein CASSLDSNKPQHF.

Ten or more counts support this clonotype. The V gene is TRBV5-1, the J gene TRBJ2-3, with D uncertain. The CDR3 length is 11 residues. Germline V gene data show CDR1 as SGHRS and CDR2 as YFSETQ. The V gene lost 0 bases and the J gene lost 5 bases, with 1 base spanning the gap. CDR3 nucleotides: TGCGCCAGCAGCTTGGAAGATACGCAGTATTTT. Protein product: CASSLEDTQYF.

This clonotype appeared many times. V is TRBV7-2 and J is TRBJ2-7; tentative D call: TRBD2 (5 bases). The CDR3 sequence is 12 residues long. CDR1 is SGHTA and CDR2 is FQGNSA in the germline V gene. The V gene lost 5 bases and the J gene lost 5 bases, with 10 bases spanning the gap. The CDR3 here is CASSLYGNEQYF. CDR3 DNA: TGTGCCAGCAGCCTATACGGGAACGAGCAGTACTTC.

This clonotype is deemed medium-sized. This sequence joins TRBV10-3 and TRBJ2-7; no clear D. The ends were cut back, 3 bases at V and 0 bases at J, with 9 bases in the middle. Germline loops: CDR1 ENHRY, CDR2 SYGVKD. CDR3 length: 14 amino acids. CDR3 DNA: TGTGCCATCAGTGACAACAGTCACTCCTACGAGCAGTACTTC. Translation: CAISDNSHSYEQYF.

This clonotype has at least ten counts. The rearrangement uses TRBV20-1 and TRBJ2-7; maybe TRBD2 (7 bases). Trimming took off 0 bases at V and 1 base at J, with 13 bases between the two ends. CDR1 is DFQATT, CDR2 SNEGSKA, per germline (reference sequence). This CDR3 contains 15 residues. The DNA of the CDR3 is TGCAGTGCTAGAGAAGGGGGGGGGAGATCCTACGAGCAGTACTTC. Encoded protein: CSAREGGGRSYEQYF.

By share, this clonotype ranks as medium-sized. The chain employs TRBV5-1 and TRBJ2-5; TRBD1 aligns across 7 bases. This CDR3 has 12 residues. Germline V lookup: CDR1 SGHRS, CDR2 YFSETQ. The trim removed 4 bases at V and 9 bases at J, leaving 6 bases unmatched. CDR3 loop: CASSRERGPQYF. The DNA for the CDR3 is TGCGCCAGCAGCCGTGAGAGGGGGCCCCAGTACTTC.

The table lists this clonotype with many counts. The V call is TRBV18, the J call TRBJ2-2, with TRBD1 as a possible D gene (5 bases). Germline V CDR1 and CDR2: KGHSH, LQKENI. V lost 2 bases, J lost 1 base, and 8 bases lay in between. CDR3 length equals 15 residues. The CDR3 DNA is TGTGCCAGCTCACCAATCAGGGAGAACACCGGGGAGCTGTTTTTT. Its protein is CASSPIRENTGELFF.